This T cell receptor beta chain was found in a study of blood T cell repertoires in COVID-19. Germline V gene sequence: CDR1 SGHRS, CDR2 YFSETQ. This CDR3 is 12 amino acids long. Trimming took 3 bases from V and 6 from J, leaving 8 bases between them. Assay used: immunoSEQ multiplex PCR; TCRdb lists only in-frame clones, some missing. Here the sample spans 160,000 or so clones, around 82% being singletons. The clonotype was recovered from a man aged 55 to 70 with active or convalescent COVID-19. Material for sequencing was peripheral blood. V usage is TRBV5-1 and J usage is TRBJ2-3; tentative D call: TRBD1 (6 bases). CDR3 protein: CASSSTGDTQYF. CDR3 sequence (DNA): TGCGCCAGCAGCTCAACAGGGGATACGCAGTATTTT.